The clone carrying this TCR beta chain was observed at least ten times. From germline, CDR1 is SQVTM and CDR2 ANQGSEA. The CDR3 runs to 16 residues. V was clipped by 5 bases and J by 6 bases; unmatched bases: 15. Through a sample-barcoded 5' primer and a J-beta primer mix, a second PCR was run for roughly 7 to 11 cycles. TCRdb recomputed calls from the 5' RACE reads with MiXCR, one row per CDR3 protein. The data contain under 700,000 distinct CDR3 sequences, nearly 25% of them singletons. These data are taken from a study of blood T cells in healthy people across ages. The same data also went into a second study, on T cells of mothers and their children. That study adds: The people who donated were three healthy Caucasian mothers and their six children.

Input material: blood. V usage is TRBV29-1 and J usage is TRBJ2-5, with 10 bases aligning to TRBD1. The sequence was collected from a boy between 5 and 17 years old in good health. CDR3 sequence: CSVSGPGTGVEKTQYF. DNA of the CDR3: TGCAGCGTTTCCGGTCCCGGGACAGGGGTGGAAAAGACCCAGTACTTC.